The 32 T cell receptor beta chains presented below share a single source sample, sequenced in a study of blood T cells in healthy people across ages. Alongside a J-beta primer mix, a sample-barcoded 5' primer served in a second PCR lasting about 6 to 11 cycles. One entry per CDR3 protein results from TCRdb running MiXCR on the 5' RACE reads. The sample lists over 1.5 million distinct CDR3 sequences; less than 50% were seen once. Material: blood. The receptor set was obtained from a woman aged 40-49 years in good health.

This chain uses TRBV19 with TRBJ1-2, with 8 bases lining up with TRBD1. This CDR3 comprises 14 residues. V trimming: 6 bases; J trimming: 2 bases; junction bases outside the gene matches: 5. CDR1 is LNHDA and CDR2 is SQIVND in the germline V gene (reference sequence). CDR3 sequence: CASRDDRGNYGYTF. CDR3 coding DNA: TGTGCCAGTAGGGACGACAGGGGAAACTATGGCTACACCTTC.

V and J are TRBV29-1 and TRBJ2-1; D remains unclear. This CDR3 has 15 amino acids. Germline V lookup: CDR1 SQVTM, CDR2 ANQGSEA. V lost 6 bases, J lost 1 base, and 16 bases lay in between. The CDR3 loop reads CSVARVGKSYNEQFF. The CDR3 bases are TGCAGCGTGGCCAGAGTGGGGAAATCCTACAATGAGCAGTTCTTC.

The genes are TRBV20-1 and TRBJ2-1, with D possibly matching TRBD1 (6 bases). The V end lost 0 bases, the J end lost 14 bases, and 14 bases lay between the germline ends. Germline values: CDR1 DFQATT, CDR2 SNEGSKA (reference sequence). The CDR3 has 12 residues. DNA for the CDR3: TGCAGTGCTAGAGATCAGGCAGGGGTCAAGTTCTTC. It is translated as CSARDQAGVKFF.

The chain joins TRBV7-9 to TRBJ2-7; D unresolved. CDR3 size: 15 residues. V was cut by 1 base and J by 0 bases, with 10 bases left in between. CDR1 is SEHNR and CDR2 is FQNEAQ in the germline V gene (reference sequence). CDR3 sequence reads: CASSLDSRTSYEQYF. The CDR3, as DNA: TGTGCCAGCAGCTTAGACTCACGGACCTCCTACGAGCAGTACTTC.

CDR3 region: CASLGGMGKSGELFF. The CDR3, as DNA: TGTGCCAGTCTCGGAGGGATGGGGAAATCCGGGGAGCTGTTTTTT. This chain connects TRBV28 to TRBJ2-2; perhaps TRBD2 as D (6 bases). CDR1 and CDR2 (germline): MDHEN, SYDVKM. V was cut by 9 bases and J by 6 bases, with 20 bases left in between. The CDR3 totals 15 residues.

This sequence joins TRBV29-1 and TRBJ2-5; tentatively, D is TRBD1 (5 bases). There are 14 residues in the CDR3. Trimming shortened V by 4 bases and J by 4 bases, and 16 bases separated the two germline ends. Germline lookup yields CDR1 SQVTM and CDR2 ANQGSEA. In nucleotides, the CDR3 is TGCAGCGTTGCTGAGGACAAATTACGAGAGACCCAGTACTTC. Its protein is CSVAEDKLRETQYF.

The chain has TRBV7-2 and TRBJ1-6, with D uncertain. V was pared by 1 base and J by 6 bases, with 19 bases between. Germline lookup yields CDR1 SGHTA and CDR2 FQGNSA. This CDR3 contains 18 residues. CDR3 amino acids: CASSLVGVSADLNSPLHF. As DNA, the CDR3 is TGTGCCAGCAGCTTAGTTGGCGTTTCGGCAGACCTTAATTCACCCCTCCACTTT. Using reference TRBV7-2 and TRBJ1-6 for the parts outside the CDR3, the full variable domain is GAGVSQSPSNKVTEKGKDVELRCDPISGHTALYWYRQSLGQGLEFLIYFQGNSAPDKSGLPSDRFSAERTGGSVSTLTIQRTQQEDSAVYLCASSLVGVSADLNSPLHFGNGTRLTVT.

Written as DNA, the CDR3 is TGCGCCAGCAGCCATACCACCGGGACTAGTGATAATGAGCAGTTCTTC. It yields the protein CASSHTTGTSDNEQFF. V and J are TRBV4-3 and TRBJ2-1; TRBD2 aligns across 8 bases. Germline-derived CDR1 and CDR2 are LGHNA and YSLEER. Trimming took 3 bases from V and 7 from J; bases not matched to a gene: 11. The CDR3 sequence is 16 residues long.

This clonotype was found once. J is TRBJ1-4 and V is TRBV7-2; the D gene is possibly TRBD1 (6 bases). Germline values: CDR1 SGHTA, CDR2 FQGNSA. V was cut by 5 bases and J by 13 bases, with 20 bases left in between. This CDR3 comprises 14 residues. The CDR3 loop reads CASSQATGQNRLFF. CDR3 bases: TGTGCCAGCAGCCAAGCTACAGGGCAGAATCGACTGTTTTTT.

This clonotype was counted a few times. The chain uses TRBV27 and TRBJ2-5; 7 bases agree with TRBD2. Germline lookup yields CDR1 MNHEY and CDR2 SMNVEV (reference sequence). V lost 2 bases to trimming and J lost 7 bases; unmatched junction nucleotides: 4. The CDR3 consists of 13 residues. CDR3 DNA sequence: TGTGCCAGCAGTTTAGCGCCGGGGGGGACCCAGTACTTC. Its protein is CASSLAPGGTQYF.

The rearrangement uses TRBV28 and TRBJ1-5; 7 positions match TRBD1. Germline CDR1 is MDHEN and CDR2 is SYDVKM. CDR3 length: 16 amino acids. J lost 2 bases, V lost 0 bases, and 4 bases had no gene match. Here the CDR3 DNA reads TGTGCCAGCAGTTTATGGGGGCAGGGGGGCAATCAGCCCCAGCATTTT. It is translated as CASSLWGQGGNQPQHF. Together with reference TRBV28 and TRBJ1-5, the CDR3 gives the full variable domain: DVKVTQSSRYLVKRTGEKVFLECVQDMDHENMFWYRQDPGLGLRLIYFSYDVKMKEKGDIPEGYSVSREKKERFSLILESASTNQTSMYLCASSLWGQGGNQPQHFGDGTRLSIL.

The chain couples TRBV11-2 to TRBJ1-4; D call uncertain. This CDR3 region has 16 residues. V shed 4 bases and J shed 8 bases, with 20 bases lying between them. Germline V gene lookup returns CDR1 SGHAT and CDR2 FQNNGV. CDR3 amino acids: CASSSPLRGWTEKLFF. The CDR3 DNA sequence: TGTGCCAGCAGCTCTCCGTTACGTGGTTGGACCGAAAAACTGTTTTTT. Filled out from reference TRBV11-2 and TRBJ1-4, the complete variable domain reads EAGVAQSPRYKIIEKRQSVAFWCNPISGHATLYWYQQILGQGPKLLIQFQNNGVVDDSQLPKDRFSAERLKGVDSTLKIQPAKLEDSAVYLCASSSPLRGWTEKLFFGSGTQLSVL.

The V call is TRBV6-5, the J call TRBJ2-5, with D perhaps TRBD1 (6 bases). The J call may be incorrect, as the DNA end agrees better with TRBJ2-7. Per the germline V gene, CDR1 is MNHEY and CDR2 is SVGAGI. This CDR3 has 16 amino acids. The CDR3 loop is CASTGDRSYGGYEQYF. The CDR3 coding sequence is TGTGCCAGCACCGGAGACAGGTCCTACGGAGGATACGAGCAGTACTTC.

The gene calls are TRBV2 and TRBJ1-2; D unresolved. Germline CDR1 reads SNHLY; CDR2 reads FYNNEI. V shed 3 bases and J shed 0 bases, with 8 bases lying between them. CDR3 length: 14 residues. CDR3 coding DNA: TGTGCCAGCAGTGACCTCACTACTAACTATGGCTACACCTTC. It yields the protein CASSDLTTNYGYTF. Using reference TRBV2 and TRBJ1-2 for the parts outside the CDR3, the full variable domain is EPEVTQTPSHQVTQMGQEVILRCVPISNHLYFYWYRQILGQKVEFLVSFYNNEISEKSEIFDDQFSVERPDGSNFTLKIRSTKLEDSAMYFCASSDLTTNYGYTFGSGTRLTVV.

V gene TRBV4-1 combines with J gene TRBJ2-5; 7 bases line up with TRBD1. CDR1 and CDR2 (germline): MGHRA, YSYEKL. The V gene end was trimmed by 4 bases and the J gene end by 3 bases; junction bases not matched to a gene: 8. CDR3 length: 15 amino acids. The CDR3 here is CASSRGQVLEETQYF. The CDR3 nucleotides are TGCGCCAGCAGCCGTGGACAGGTTCTGGAAGAGACCCAGTACTTC.

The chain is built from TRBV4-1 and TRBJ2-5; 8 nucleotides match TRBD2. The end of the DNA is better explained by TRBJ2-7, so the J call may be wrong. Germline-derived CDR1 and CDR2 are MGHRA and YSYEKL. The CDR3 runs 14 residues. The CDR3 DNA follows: TGCGCCAGCAGCCTCGTCCGGGAGGGCCGCGAGCAGTACTTC. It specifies CASSLVREGREQYF.

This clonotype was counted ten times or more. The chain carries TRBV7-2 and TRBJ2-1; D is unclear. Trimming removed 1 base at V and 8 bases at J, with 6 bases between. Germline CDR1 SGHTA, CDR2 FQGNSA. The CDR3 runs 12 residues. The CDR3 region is CASSLVGYEQFF. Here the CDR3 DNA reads TGTGCCAGCAGCTTAGTTGGTTATGAGCAGTTCTTC.

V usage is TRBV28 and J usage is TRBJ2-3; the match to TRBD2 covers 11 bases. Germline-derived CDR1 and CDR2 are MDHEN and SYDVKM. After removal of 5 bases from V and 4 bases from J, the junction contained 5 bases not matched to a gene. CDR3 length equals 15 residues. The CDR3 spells CASSLTSGESDTQYF. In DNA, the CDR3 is TGTGCCAGCAGTCTGACTAGCGGGGAATCAGATACGCAGTATTTT.

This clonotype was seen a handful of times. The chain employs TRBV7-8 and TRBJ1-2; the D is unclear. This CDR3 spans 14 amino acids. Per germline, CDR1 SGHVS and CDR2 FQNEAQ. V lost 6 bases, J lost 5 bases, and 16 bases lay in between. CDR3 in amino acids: CASRIDAPGYGYTF. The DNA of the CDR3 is TGTGCCAGCAGGATCGACGCCCCCGGGTATGGCTACACCTTC.

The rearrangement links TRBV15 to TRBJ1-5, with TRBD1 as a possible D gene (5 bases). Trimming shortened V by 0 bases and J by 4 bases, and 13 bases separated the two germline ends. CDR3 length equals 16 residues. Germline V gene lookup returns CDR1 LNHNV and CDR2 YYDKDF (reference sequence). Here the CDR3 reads CATSRDQGAGNQPQHF. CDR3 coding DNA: TGTGCCACCAGCAGAGATCAAGGGGCTGGGAATCAGCCCCAGCATTTT.

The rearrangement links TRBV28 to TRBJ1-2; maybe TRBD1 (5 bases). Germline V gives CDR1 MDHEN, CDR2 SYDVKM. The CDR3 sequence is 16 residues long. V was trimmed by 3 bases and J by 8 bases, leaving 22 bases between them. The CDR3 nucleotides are TGTGCCAGCAGTTTGGGGTGGGGCAGGGAGATGCGAGGCTACACCTTC. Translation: CASSLGWGREMRGYTF.

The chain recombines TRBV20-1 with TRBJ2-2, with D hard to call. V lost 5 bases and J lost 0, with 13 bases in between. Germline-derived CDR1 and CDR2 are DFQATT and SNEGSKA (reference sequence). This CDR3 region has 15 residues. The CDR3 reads CSAGRYGTNTGELFF. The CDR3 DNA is TGCAGTGCTGGTCGGTATGGAACGAACACCGGGGAGCTGTTTTTT.

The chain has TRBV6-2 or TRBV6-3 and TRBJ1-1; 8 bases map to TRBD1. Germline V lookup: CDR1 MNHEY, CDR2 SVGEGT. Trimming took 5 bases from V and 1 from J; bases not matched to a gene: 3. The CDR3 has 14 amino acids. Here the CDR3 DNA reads TGTGCCAGCAGTACCGGGACAGGGAACACTGAAGCTTTCTTT. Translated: CASSTGTGNTEAFF.

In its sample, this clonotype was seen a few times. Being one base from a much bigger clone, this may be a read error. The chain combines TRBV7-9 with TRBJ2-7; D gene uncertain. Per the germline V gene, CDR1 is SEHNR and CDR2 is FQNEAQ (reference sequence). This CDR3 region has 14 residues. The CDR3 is CASSVALSSYEQYF. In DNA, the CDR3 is TGTGCCAGCAGCGTAGCTTTGTCCTCCTACGAGCAGTACTTC.

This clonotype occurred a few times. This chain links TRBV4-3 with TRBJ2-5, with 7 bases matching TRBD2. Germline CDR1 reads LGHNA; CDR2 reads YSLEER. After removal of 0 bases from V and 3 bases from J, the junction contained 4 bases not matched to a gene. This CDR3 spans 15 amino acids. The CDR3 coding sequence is TGCGCCAGCAGCCAAGATAGCACTAGCGAAGAGACCCAGTACTTC. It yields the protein CASSQDSTSEETQYF.

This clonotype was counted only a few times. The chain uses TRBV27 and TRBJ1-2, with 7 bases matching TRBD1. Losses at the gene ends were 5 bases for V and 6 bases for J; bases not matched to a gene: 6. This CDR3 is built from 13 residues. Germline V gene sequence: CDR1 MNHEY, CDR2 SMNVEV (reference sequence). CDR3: CASSDYRGDGYTF. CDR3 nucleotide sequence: TGTGCCAGCAGTGATTACAGGGGCGATGGCTACACCTTC.

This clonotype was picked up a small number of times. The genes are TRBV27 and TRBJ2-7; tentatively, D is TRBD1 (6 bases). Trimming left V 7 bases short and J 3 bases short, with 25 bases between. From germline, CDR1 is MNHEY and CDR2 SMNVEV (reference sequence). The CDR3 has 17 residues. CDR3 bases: TGTGCCAGCATCTCTCCCTACCGGGACAAAGGTGACTACGAGCAGTACTTC. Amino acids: CASISPYRDKGDYEQYF.

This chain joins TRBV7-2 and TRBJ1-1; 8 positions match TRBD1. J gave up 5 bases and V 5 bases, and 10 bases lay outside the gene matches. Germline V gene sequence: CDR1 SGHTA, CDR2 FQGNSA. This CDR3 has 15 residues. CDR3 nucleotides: TGTGCCAGCAGCAAAAGTCAGGGGGCTTGGACTGAAGCTTTCTTT. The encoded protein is CASSKSQGAWTEAFF.

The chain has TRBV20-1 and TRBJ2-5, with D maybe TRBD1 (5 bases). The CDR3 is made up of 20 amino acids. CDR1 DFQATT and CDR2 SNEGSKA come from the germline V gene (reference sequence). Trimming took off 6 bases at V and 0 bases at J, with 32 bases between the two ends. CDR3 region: CSASARSSFDQGVYQETQYF. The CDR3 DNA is TGCAGTGCCAGTGCTAGGTCATCCTTCGACCAAGGGGTTTACCAAGAGACCCAGTACTTC.

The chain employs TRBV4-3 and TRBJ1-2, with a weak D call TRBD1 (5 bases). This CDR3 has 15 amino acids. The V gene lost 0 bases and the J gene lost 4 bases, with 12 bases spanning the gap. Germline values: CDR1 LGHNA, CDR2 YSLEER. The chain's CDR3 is CASSQDRTRAYGYTF. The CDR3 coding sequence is TGCGCCAGCAGCCAAGATCGAACCAGGGCCTATGGCTACACCTTC.

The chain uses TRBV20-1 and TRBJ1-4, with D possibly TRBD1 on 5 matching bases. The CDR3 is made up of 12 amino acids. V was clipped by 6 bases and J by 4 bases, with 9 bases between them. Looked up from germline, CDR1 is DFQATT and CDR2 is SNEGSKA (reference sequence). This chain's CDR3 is CSAGDRNEKLFF. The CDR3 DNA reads TGCAGTGCAGGGGACCGTAATGAAAAACTGTTTTTT.

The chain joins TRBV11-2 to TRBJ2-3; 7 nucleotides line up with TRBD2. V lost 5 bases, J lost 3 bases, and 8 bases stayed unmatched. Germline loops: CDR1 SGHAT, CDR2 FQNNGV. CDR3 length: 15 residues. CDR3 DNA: TGTGCCAGCAGCCCGCTAGCGGACGAGACAGATACGCAGTATTTT. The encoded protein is CASSPLADETDTQYF. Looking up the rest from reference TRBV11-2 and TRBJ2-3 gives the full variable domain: EAGVAQSPRYKIIEKRQSVAFWCNPISGHATLYWYQQILGQGPKLLIQFQNNGVVDDSQLPKDRFSAERLKGVDSTLKIQPAKLEDSAVYLCASSPLADETDTQYFGPGTRLTVL.